The entry below gives a single TCR beta chain sequence along with its context. This sample stems from a study of OX40 agonist ivuxolimab in advanced cancers. Whole-study context: Three patients had partial responses: one hepatocellular carcinoma, two cutaneous melanoma.

Only in-frame clones appear in the TCRdb table, and some are missing; sequencing was by immunoSEQ multiplex PCR. The sample shows about 72,000 clones, roughly nine tenths of them seen only once. V was cut by 6 bases and J by 2 bases, with 14 bases left in between. The CDR3 spans 14 residues. Germline V CDR1 and CDR2: SNHLY, FYNNEI. V and J are TRBV2 and TRBJ2-7, with D tentatively TRBD1 (6 bases). This TCR was sampled from an adult with an advanced solid tumor such as melanoma, head and neck, liver or kidney cancer. The source material was CD4+ or CD8+ T cells sorted from blood, sampled in a trial of the OX40 agonist ivuxolimab. In DNA form, the CDR3 reads TGTGCCAGCAGCCCCCAGGGGCAACCCTACGAGCAGTACTTC. Residues: CASSPQGQPYEQYF.